This T cell receptor beta chain is from a study of PD-L1 blockade in urothelial cancer. Overall study findings and caveats: Durable-benefit patients showed greater tumor-associated blood clone expansion at 3 weeks.

Concerning this clone itself: Antigen unknown.

Here immunoSEQ multiplex PCR was the method, and the copy in TCRdb shows in-frame clones only, minus some. Among 20,000 to 30,000 clones listed, about 88% were seen once. The CDR3 extends over 14 amino acids. Germline trimming cut 8 bases from V and 13 bases from J; bases unmatched to any gene: 17. Germline loops: CDR1 SNHLY, CDR2 FYNNEI. The receptor was isolated from a man aged 55 to 70 with urothelial cancer. This chain connects TRBV2 to TRBJ1-1; TRBD1 matches at 9 bases. The sample was PBMCs, taken around atezolizumab (anti-PD-L1) treatment. CDR3 region: CASGDWTGVFFFFF. DNA of the CDR3: TGTGCCAGCGGGGATTGGACAGGGGTCTTTTTCTTTTTCTTT.